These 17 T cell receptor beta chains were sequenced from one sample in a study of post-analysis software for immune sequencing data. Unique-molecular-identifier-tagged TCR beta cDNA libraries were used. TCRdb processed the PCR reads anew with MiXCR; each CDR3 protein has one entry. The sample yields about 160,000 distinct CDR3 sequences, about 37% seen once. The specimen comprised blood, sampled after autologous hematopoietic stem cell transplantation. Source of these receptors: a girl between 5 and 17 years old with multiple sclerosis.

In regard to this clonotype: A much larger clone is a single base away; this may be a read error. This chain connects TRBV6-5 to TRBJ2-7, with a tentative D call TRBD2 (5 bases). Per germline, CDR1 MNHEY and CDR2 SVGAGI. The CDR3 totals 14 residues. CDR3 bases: TGTGCCAGCAGTCGGACTGTTAGCTCCTGCGAGCAGTACTTC. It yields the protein CASSRTVSSCEQYF.

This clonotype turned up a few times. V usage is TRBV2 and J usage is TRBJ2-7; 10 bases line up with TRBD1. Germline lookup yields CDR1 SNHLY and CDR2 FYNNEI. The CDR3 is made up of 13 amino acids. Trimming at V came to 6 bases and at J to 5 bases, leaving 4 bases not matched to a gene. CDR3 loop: CASRDRGSDEQYF. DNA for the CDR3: TGTGCCAGCAGGGACAGGGGGAGCGACGAGCAGTACTTC.

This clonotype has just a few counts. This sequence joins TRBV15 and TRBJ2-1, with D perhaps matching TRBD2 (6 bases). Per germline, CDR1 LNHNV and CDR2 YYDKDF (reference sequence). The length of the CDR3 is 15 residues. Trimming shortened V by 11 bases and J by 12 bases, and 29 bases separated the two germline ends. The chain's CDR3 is CAASVGSGRFVGQFF. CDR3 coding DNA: TGTGCCGCCTCGGTCGGTAGCGGTCGTTTTGTTGGGCAGTTCTTC.

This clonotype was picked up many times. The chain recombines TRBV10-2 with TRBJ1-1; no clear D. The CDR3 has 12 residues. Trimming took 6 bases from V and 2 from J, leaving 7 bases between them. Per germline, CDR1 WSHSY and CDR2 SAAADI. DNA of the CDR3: TGCGCCAGCAGCCCAACCAACACTGAAGCTTTCTTT. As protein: CASSPTNTEAFF.

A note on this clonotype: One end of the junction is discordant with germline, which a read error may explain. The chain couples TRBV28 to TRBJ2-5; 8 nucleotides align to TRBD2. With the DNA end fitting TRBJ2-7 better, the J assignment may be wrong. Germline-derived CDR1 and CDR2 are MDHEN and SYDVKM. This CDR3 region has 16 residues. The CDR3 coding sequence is TGTGCCAGCAGATTATCCGTAATAGCGGGATCCTACGAGCAGTACTTC. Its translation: CASRLSVIAGSYEQYF.

The CDR3 loop reads CASTPRGSSYEQYF. In DNA form, the CDR3 reads TGTGCCAGCACCCCGCGGGGGAGCTCCTACGAGCAGTACTTC. The chain employs TRBV7-6 and TRBJ2-7, with TRBD2 identical over 7 bases. The CDR3 length is 14 residues. The V and J ends lost 7 bases and 0 bases, in that order; junction bases with no gene match: 6. The germline V gene has CDR1 SGHVS and CDR2 FNYEAQ.

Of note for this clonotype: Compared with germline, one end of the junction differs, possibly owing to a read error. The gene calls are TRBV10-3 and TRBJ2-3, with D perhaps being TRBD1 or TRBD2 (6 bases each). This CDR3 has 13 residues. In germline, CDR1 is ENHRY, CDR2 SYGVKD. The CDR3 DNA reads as TGTGCCATCAGTGGCGGGACGACAGGTACGCAGTATTTT. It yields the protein CAISGGTTGTQYF.

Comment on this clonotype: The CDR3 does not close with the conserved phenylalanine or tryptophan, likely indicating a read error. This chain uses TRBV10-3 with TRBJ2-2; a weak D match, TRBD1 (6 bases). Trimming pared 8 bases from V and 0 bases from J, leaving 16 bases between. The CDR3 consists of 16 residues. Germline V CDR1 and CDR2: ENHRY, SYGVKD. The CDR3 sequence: CAIGDRGSSNTGELFL. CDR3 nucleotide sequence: TGTGCCATCGGGGATAGGGGGTCCTCGAACACCGGGGAGCTGTTTTTG.

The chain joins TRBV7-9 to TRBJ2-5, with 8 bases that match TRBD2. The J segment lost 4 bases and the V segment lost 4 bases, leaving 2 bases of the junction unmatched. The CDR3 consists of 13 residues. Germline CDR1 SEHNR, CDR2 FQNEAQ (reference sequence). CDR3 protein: CASSSAGGETQYF. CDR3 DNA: TGTGCCAGCAGCTCCGCGGGGGGAGAGACCCAGTACTTC.

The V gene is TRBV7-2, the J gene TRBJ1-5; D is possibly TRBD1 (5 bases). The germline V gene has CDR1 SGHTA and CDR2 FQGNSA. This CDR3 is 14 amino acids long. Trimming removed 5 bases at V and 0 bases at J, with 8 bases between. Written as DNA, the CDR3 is TGTGCCAGCAGCATGACAGATAGCAATCAGCCCCAGCATTTT. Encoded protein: CASSMTDSNQPQHF.

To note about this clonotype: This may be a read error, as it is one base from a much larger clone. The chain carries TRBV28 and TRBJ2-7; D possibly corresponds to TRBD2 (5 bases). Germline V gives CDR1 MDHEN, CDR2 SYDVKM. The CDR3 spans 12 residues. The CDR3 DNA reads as TGTACCAGCAGTTTAGTCGGGGACGAGCAGTACTTC. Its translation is CTSSLVGDEQYF. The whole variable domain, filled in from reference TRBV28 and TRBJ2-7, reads DVKVTQSSRYLVKRTGEKVFLECVQDMDHENMFWYRQDPGLGLRLIYFSYDVKMKEKGDIPEGYSVSREKKERFSLILESASTNQTSMYLCTSSLVGDEQYFGPGTRLTVT.

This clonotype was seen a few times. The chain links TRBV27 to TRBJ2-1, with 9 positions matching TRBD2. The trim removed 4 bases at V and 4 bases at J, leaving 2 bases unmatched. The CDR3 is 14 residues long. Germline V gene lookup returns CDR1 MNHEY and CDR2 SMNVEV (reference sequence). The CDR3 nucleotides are TGTGCCAGCAGTTCTAGCGGGATTTACAATGAGCAGTTCTTC. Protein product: CASSSSGIYNEQFF.

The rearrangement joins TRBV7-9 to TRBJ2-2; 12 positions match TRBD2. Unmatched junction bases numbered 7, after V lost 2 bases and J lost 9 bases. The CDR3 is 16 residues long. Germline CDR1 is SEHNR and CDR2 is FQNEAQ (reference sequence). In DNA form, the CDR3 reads TGTGCCAGCAGCTTATTTAGGACTAGCGGGACCCGGGAGCTGTTTTTT. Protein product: CASSLFRTSGTRELFF.

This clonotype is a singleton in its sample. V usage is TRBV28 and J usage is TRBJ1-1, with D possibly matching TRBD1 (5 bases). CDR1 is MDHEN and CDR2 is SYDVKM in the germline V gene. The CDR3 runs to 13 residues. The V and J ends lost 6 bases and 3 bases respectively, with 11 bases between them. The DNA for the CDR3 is TGTGCCAGCAGGGACACCCGAGACACTGAAGCTTTCTTT. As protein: CASRDTRDTEAFF.

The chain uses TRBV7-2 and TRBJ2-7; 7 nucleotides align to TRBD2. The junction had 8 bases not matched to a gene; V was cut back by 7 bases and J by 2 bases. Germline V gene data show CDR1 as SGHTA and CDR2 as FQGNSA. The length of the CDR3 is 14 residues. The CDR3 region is CASIHRGLTYEQYF. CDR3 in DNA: TGTGCCAGCATCCATCGGGGACTAACCTACGAGCAGTACTTC. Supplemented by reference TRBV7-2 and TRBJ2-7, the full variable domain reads GAGVSQSPSNKVTEKGKDVELRCDPISGHTALYWYRQSLGQGLEFLIYFQGNSAPDKSGLPSDRFSAERTGGSVSTLTIQRTQQEDSAVYLCASIHRGLTYEQYFGPGTRLTVT.

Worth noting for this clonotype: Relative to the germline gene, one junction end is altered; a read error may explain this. The CDR3, as DNA: TGTGCCAGCAGGCTAAACTCTGGGGCCAACGTCCGGACTTTC. This translates into CASRLNSGANVRTF. The J gene is TRBJ2-6, the V gene TRBV6-5, with a tentative D call TRBD1 (5 bases). Germline values: CDR1 MNHEY, CDR2 SVGAGI. The CDR3 contains 14 residues.

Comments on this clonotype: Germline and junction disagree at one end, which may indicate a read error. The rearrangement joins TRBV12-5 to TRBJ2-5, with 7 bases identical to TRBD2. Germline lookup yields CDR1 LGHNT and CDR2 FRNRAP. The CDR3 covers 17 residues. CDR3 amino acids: CASGLVRTGTKQETRYF. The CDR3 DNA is TGTGCTAGTGGTTTGGTCCGGACCGGGACTAAGCAAGAGACCCGGTACTTC. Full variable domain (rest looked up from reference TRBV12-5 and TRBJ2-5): DARVTQTPRHKVTEMGQEVTMRCQPILGHNTVFWYRQTMMQGLELLAYFRNRAPLDDSGMPKDRFSAEMPDATLATLKIQPSEPRDSAVYFCASGLVRTGTKQETRYFGPGTRLLVL.